This T cell receptor (beta chain) originates from a study of CXCR3-negative and CXCR3-positive naive CD8 T cells. In the study overall: The libraries together contributed about 135 million TRB reads, each supplying about 1.5 +/- 0.3 million.

Overall study results and limits: Against CXCR3-negative naive cells, CXCR3-positive naive cells showed more hydrophobic TRB CDR3s.

A note on this clonotype: Its antigen is unidentified.

Germline assignment: CDR1 DFQATT and CDR2 SNEGSKA (reference sequence). This CDR3 is 16 amino acids long. In preparing the TRB cDNA libraries, 5' RACE with UMI labels was used. TCRdb derives one entry per CDR3 protein from the 5' RACE reads, leaving out DNA. This sample's table reports approximately 140,000 distinct CDR3 sequences. The specimen was naive CXCR3+ CD8+ T cells from blood. Subset: CD45RO-CCR7+CD27+CD95- naive CD8+ T cells expressing CXCR3 (TNR3+). This receptor was obtained from a human donor in good health. Some clones in this sample may be carry-over from other donors' samples. The V gene is TRBV20-1, the J gene TRBJ2-1; without DNA, the TCRdb call of TRBD2 cannot be checked. Here the CDR3 reads CSAYKEEGRDYNEQFF.